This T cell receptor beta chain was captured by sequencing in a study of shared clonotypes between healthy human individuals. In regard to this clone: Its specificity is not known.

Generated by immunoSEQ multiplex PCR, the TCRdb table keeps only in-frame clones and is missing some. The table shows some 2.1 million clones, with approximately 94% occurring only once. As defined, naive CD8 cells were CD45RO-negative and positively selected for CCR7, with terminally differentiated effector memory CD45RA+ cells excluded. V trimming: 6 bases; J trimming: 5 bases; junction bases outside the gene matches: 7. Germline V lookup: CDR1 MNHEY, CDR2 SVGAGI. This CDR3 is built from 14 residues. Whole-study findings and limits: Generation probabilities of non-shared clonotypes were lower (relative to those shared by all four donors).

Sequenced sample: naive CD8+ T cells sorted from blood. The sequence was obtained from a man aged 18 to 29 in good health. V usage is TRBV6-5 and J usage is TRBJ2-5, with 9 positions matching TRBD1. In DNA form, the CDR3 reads TGTGCCAGCAGCTCGGGACAGGGCCGCGAGACCCAGTACTTC. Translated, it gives CASSSGQGRETQYF.